Sequencing of this T cell receptor (beta chain) was carried out in a study of OX40 agonist ivuxolimab in advanced cancers. Study-wide context: Ivuxolimab, which targeted the costimulatory receptor OX40 (CD134), was an agonistic, fully human IgG2 monoclonal antibody. Partial responses were achieved by three dose-escalation patients, of whom one had hepatocellular carcinoma and two had cutaneous melanoma. Intravenous ivuxolimab was administered to patients every 2 weeks at six dose levels: 0.01, 0.1, 0.3, 1.5, 3 and 10 mg/kg. Of the roughly 51 patients in dose escalation, some 20 had hepatocellular carcinoma, about 15 had melanoma, 9 had renal cell carcinoma and 9 had head and neck cancer. In the dose-escalation cohort, more than 80% of patients were male, and the mean age was 60 years with a range of about 20 to 80. Prior anti-PD-1, anti-PD-L1 or anti-CTLA-4 therapy was permitted, and about two fifths of dose-escalation patients had received checkpoint inhibitors. The paper covers the monotherapy dose-escalation part of the phase I ivuxolimab trial, which included N of about 56 patients. Peripheral TCRbeta sequencing was intended to test whether TCR sequence diversity was altered and clonal T-cell expansion was caused by ivuxolimab. The full study reports these points: Low levels of normalized T-cell clonal expansion were also shown by some nonresponding patients. On average, CD8+ T cells showed more expanded clones than CD4+ T cells after ivuxolimab. In the 0.1-3.0 mg/kg groups, partial responders had among the lowest normalized peripheral clonal expansion, particularly in CD8+ T cells. At doses of 0.1 to 3.0 mg/kg, clonal expansion of both CD4+ and CD8+ T cells in blood was seen between baseline and week 6. Which antigens the clonally expanded peripheral T cells were specific for was not determined.

Counted from cysteine to phenylalanine, this CDR3 has 15 amino acids. Only the CDR3 region is kept as DNA, spanning 45 bases read in frame from base 1. V is cut back by 2 bases and J by 4 bases, with 6 bases in the junction unmatched. The germline V gene gives CDR1 as MNHNS and CDR2 as SASEGT. Genomic DNA was isolated from the sorted cells so that the TCRbeta CDR3 region could be sequenced. TCRbeta CDR3 regions were sequenced using the immunoSEQ Assay. TCRdb re-hosts the immuneACCESS table, in-frame sequences only. Its copies lack some clones; in the studies checked, an unresolved V gene accounts for under half of them, and the cause for the rest is not known. The sample has about 71,000 clones on record, around 80% of them singletons. The ten largest clonotypes hold 5% of the sample. The trial excluded patients who had a history of autoimmune disease or who were on systemic immunosuppression. Peripheral blood for TCR sequencing was drawn from every dose cohort at baseline, at cycle 4 day 1 and at cycle 7 day 1. Samples were obtained from an open-label, multicenter, first-in-human phase I dose-escalation trial of ivuxolimab. Adults with locally advanced or metastatic melanoma, renal cell carcinoma, hepatocellular carcinoma or head and neck squamous cell carcinoma were enrolled in the trial. Before TCR sequencing, CD4+ T cells and CD8+ T cells from peripheral blood were sorted into separate populations.

This clone was detected once. The antigen it recognizes is unknown. No base quality information exists; no much larger clone differs at one position. The chain joins TRBV6-1 to TRBJ2-5, with 8 central nucleotides matching TRBD2. This receptor was taken from an adult with an advanced solid tumor such as melanoma, head and neck, liver or kidney cancer. Specimen: CD4+ or CD8+ T cells sorted from blood, collected in a trial of the OX40 agonist ivuxolimab. The nucleotide sequence is given as TGTGCCAGCAGTGAATCGGGAGGGAAAGGAGAGACCCAGTACTTC. Its protein product is CASSESGGKGETQYF.